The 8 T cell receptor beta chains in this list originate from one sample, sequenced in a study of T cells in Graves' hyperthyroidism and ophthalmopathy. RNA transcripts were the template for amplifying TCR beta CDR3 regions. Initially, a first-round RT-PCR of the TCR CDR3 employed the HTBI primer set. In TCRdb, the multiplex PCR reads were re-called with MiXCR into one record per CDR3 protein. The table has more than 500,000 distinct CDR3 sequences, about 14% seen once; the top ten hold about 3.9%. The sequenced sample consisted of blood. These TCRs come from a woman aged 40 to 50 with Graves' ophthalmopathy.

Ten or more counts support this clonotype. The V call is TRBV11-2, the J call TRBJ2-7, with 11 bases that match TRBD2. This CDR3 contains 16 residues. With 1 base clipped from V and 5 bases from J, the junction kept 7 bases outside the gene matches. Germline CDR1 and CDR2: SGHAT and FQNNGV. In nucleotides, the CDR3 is TGTGCCAGCAGCTTAGGCCGGCTAGCGGGAGGCCACGAGCAGTACTTC. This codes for CASSLGRLAGGHEQYF.

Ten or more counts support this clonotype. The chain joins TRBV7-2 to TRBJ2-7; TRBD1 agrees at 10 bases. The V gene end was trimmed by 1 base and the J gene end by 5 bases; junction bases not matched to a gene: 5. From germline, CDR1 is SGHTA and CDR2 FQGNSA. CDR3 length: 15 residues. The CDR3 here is CASSLVGTGVNEQYF. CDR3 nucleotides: TGTGCCAGCAGCTTAGTAGGGACAGGGGTGAACGAGCAGTACTTC.

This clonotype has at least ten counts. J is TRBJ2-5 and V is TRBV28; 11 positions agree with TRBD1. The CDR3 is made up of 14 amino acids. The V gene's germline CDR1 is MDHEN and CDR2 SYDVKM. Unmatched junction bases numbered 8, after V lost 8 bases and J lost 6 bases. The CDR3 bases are TGTGCCAGCCGGCGGGACAGGGGGAGAAAGACCCAGTACTTC. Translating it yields CASRRDRGRKTQYF.

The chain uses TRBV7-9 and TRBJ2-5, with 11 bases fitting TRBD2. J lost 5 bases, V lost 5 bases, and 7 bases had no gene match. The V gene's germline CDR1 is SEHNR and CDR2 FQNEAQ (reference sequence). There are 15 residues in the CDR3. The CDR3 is CASSLTSGESETQYF. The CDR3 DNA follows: TGTGCCAGCAGCCTGACTAGCGGGGAGTCGGAGACCCAGTACTTC.

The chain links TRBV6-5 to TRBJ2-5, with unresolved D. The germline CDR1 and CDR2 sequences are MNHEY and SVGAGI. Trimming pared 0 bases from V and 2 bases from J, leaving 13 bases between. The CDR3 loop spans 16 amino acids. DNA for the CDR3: TGTGCCAGCAGTTACTCGAGACGGTGGTCTCAAGAGACCCAGTACTTC. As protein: CASSYSRRWSQETQYF.

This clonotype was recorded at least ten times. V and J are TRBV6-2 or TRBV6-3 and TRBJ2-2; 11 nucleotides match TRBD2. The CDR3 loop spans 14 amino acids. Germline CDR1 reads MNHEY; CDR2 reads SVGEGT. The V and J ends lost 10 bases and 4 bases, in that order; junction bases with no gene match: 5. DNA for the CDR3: TGTGCCACTGGGACTAGCGGACCCACCGGGGAGCTGTTTTTT. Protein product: CATGTSGPTGELFF.

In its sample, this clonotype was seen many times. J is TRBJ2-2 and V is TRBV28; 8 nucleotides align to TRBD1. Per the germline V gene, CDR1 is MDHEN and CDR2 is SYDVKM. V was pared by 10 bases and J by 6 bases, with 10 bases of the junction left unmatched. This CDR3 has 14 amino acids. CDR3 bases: TGTGCCACCCCGGGGCAGGGGGCGTCCGGGGAGCTGTTTTTT. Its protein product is CATPGQGASGELFF.

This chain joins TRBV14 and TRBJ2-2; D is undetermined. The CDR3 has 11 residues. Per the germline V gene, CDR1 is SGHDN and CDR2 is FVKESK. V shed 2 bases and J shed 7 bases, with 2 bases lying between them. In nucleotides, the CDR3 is TGTGCCAGCAGCCAAATCGGGGAGCTGTTTTTT. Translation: CASSQIGELFF.